This T cell receptor (beta chain) was sequenced in a study of beta chain features in type 1 diabetes. Broader study findings: Among patients, naive, central memory and Treg TCRB repertoires appeared more similar than among healthy donors. Individuals with type 1 diabetes displayed fewer insertions and more deletions at VDJ junctions. Sequencing used cDNA, and cells with high TCR expression could therefore be over-represented.

This clone came up many times. Its antigen is not known. V gave up 4 bases and J gave up 9 bases, with 17 bases separating them. Germline lookup yields CDR1 SGHRS and CDR2 YFSETQ. The CDR3 has 14 amino acids. Expressed TCRB transcripts were sequenced because the isolated RNA had all been reverse transcribed beforehand. Data came from immunoSEQ multiplex PCR; TCRdb stores just in-frame clones and leaves some out. Among about 290,000 clones listed, 7% to 9% were seen once. CD4+ naive, central memory, regulatory and stem cell-like memory cells were sorted via CD45RO/CCR7/CD25/CD127/CD95/CD27. This TCR was sampled from a woman younger than 30 in good health. The sample taken for sequencing was central memory CD4+ T cells from blood. The chain combines TRBV5-1 with TRBJ2-1, with unresolved D. CDR3 in DNA: TGCGCCAGCAGCGGACGAGAGATTTTGAGTGAGCAGTTCTTC. Protein product: CASSGREILSEQFF.